One sample yielded the 18 T cell receptor beta chains listed below, sequenced in a study of response to subunit inactivated influenza vaccine. TCRdb itself ran the RT-PCR reads through MiXCR, one entry per CDR3 protein. The sample holds over 450,000 distinct CDR3 sequences, roughly 13% seen once. This specimen consisted of PBMCs from blood, obtained 45 days after vaccination. The receptors shown here come from a middle-aged man who received an inactivated influenza vaccine.

A few counts support this clonotype. This sequence joins TRBV7-2 and TRBJ2-1, with 8 bases matching TRBD2. CDR1 is SGHTA, CDR2 FQGNSA, per germline. V lost 0 bases, J lost 6 bases, and 4 bases stayed unmatched. The length of the CDR3 is 15 residues. The CDR3 DNA sequence: TGTGCCAGCAGCTTAGCGTTAGCGGGATCCAATGAGCAGTTCTTC. It encodes CASSLALAGSNEQFF.

The DNA for the CDR3 is TGTGCCAGCAGCTACGGGAGGGGAGAGGATACGCAGTATTTT. This translates into CASSYGRGEDTQYF. V usage is TRBV6-5 and J usage is TRBJ2-3; the match to TRBD2 covers 8 bases. The germline V gene encodes CDR1 MNHEY and CDR2 SVGAGI. There are 14 residues in the CDR3. The V segment lost 6 bases and the J segment 6 bases; nucleotides outside the gene matches: 8.

The chain couples TRBV5-4 to TRBJ2-3; 9 positions match TRBD2. The V and J ends lost 2 bases and 6 bases, in that order; junction bases with no gene match: 10. Germline CDR1 is SGHNT and CDR2 is YYREEE (reference sequence). The CDR3 extends over 16 amino acids. The CDR3 nucleotides are TGTGCCAGCAGCTTTAAGGTAGCGGGAGCCGGGGATACGCAGTATTTT. Translating it yields CASSFKVAGAGDTQYF.

This clonotype showed up just once. The chain has TRBV6-1 and TRBJ1-2; 8 nucleotides match TRBD1. Unmatched junction bases numbered 4, after V lost 5 bases and J lost 5 bases. CDR1 MNHNS and CDR2 SASEGT come from the germline V gene. The CDR3 extends over 13 amino acids. CDR3 amino acids: CASSRDRSYGYTF. The CDR3 coding sequence is TGTGCCAGCAGTCGGGACAGGTCTTATGGCTACACCTTC.

This clonotype occurred a few times. The chain joins TRBV5-1 to TRBJ2-5, with D perhaps matching TRBD1 or TRBD2 (6 bases each). V lost 1 base to trimming and J lost 5 bases, with 15 bases between them. Germline V gene lookup returns CDR1 SGHRS and CDR2 YFSETQ. The CDR3 totals 15 residues. CDR3 region: CASSLITGGEETQYF. CDR3 nucleotides: TGCGCCAGCAGCTTGATAACCGGGGGCGAGGAGACCCAGTACTTC.

This clonotype appeared many times. The rearrangement links TRBV29-1 to TRBJ1-4; 8 bases are shared with TRBD1. After removal of 8 bases from V and 8 bases from J, the junction contained 7 bases not matched to a gene. This CDR3 comprises 12 residues. Germline loops: CDR1 SQVTM, CDR2 ANQGSEA. CDR3 nucleotide sequence: TGCAGCATTGGACAGGGACGCGAAAAACTGTTTTTT. It is translated as CSIGQGREKLFF.

This clonotype occurred many times. The chain is built from TRBV6-5 and TRBJ2-1, with 9 bases that match TRBD1. The germline V gene encodes CDR1 MNHEY and CDR2 SVGAGI. The J segment lost 6 bases and the V segment lost 4 bases, leaving 7 bases of the junction unmatched. This CDR3 is built from 15 residues. The CDR3 loop is CASSSGQGGRNEQFF. The CDR3 DNA reads TGTGCCAGCAGTTCGGGACAGGGTGGGCGCAATGAGCAGTTCTTC.

This clonotype was counted between two and nine times. The V gene is TRBV3-1, the J gene TRBJ2-5; 7 bases are shared with TRBD1. V dropped 0 bases and J dropped 2; count of bases not matched to a gene: 3. CDR3 length: 15 residues. Germline V lookup: CDR1 LGHDT, CDR2 YNNKEL (reference sequence). CDR3 loop: CASSQEPGQQETQYF. The CDR3, as DNA: TGTGCCAGCAGCCAAGAACCGGGACAGCAAGAGACCCAGTACTTC.

Ten or more counts support this clonotype. Germline and junction disagree at one end, which may indicate a read error. The V call is TRBV4-3, the J call TRBJ2-7, with D perhaps TRBD2 (6 bases). There are 15 residues in the CDR3. Per germline, CDR1 LGHNA and CDR2 YSLEER. This CDR3 reads CASSQDLGGSYEQYF. DNA of the CDR3: TGTGCCAGCAGCCAAGATCTTGGAGGGTCCTACGAGCAGTACTTC.

A few counts support this clonotype. The chain employs TRBV20-1 and TRBJ2-6; 11 bases map to TRBD1. In germline, CDR1 is DFQATT, CDR2 SNEGSKA (reference sequence). V dropped 4 bases and J dropped 2; count of bases not matched to a gene: 10. The CDR3 is 18 residues long. The DNA for the CDR3 is TGCAGTGCTAAGATGGGGACAGGGGGTCTAGCTGGGGCCAACGTCCTGACTTTC. Translation: CSAKMGTGGLAGANVLTF.

This clonotype was observed a few times. The chain carries TRBV20-1 and TRBJ2-1; the D is unclear. CDR3 length: 15 amino acids. The V gene lost 3 bases and the J gene lost 0 bases, with 12 bases spanning the gap. Germline V lookup: CDR1 DFQATT, CDR2 SNEGSKA (reference sequence). CDR3 amino acids: CSASTLASSYNEQFF. CDR3 nucleotide sequence: TGCAGTGCTAGTACATTAGCTAGCTCCTACAATGAGCAGTTCTTC.

This clonotype was picked up a small number of times. The V gene is TRBV28, the J gene TRBJ2-4; no clear D. Germline loops: CDR1 MDHEN, CDR2 SYDVKM. The germline V and J ends were trimmed by 3 bases and 6 bases, with 3 bases remaining between them. CDR3 length equals 11 residues. The CDR3 loop is CASSFSNIQYF. The CDR3 region has the DNA TGTGCCAGCAGTTTCTCAAACATTCAGTACTTC.

V gene TRBV7-9 combines with J gene TRBJ2-5; 12 bases line up with TRBD2. After removal of 6 bases from V and 2 bases from J, the junction contained 4 bases not matched to a gene. The CDR3 extends over 15 amino acids. Germline V lookup: CDR1 SEHNR, CDR2 FQNEAQ (reference sequence). The CDR3 coding sequence is TGTGCCAGCAGACTAGCGGGGGGCTCGCAAGAGACCCAGTACTTC. Translated: CASRLAGGSQETQYF.

The chain employs TRBV7-6 and TRBJ2-6, with TRBD2 as a possible D gene (5 bases). This CDR3 has 17 amino acids. Germline assignment: CDR1 SGHVS and CDR2 FNYEAQ. The V and J ends lost 1 base and 4 bases respectively, with 14 bases between them. The CDR3 here is CASSLEGSSIGANVLTF. The CDR3 coding sequence is TGTGCCAGCAGCTTAGAAGGGAGTTCCATCGGGGCCAACGTCCTGACTTTC.

This clonotype was picked up a small number of times. The genes are TRBV20-1 and TRBJ1-1, with a weak D call TRBD1 (5 bases). The V end was cut by 4 bases, the J end by 4 bases, with 13 bases between. In germline, CDR1 is DFQATT, CDR2 SNEGSKA (reference sequence). The CDR3 extends over 13 amino acids. CDR3: CSAKGRGATEAFF. The CDR3 DNA reads as TGCAGTGCTAAGGGCCGAGGGGCCACTGAAGCTTTCTTT.

Worth noting for this clonotype: A much larger clonotype is one base distant, so this may be a read error. The V gene is TRBV6-1, the J gene TRBJ1-1; D remains ambiguous. Per the germline V gene, CDR1 is MNHNS and CDR2 is SASEGT. The CDR3 is made up of 14 amino acids. The V end was cut by 6 bases, the J end by 5 bases, with 16 bases between. The DNA of the CDR3 is TGTGCCAGCAGACCTGGGAGCCGGGGAACTGAAGCTTTCTTT. Protein product: CASRPGSRGTEAFF.

This clonotype appeared a few times. The chain recombines TRBV4-2 with TRBJ2-2; D not certain. The CDR3 extends over 12 amino acids. The V and J ends lost 3 bases and 8 bases respectively, with 7 bases between them. Germline assignment: CDR1 LGHNA and CDR2 YNFKEQ. CDR3 sequence: CASSHPMGELFF. CDR3 DNA: TGTGCCAGCAGCCATCCCATGGGGGAGCTGTTTTTT.

The rearrangement links TRBV10-2 to TRBJ2-2; no clear D. V dropped 1 base and J dropped 3 bases, with 3 bases sitting between them. The CDR3 extends over 13 amino acids. Germline assignment: CDR1 WSHSY and CDR2 SAAADI. The CDR3 DNA is TGCGCCAGCAGTGAGTTTTACACCGGGGAGCTGTTTTTT. This gives the protein CASSEFYTGELFF.